One T cell receptor beta chain is described in this entry. Its antigen is undetermined. CDR3 length: 17 amino acids. The germline gives CDR1 MNHNS, CDR2 SASEGT. J lost 0 bases, V lost 2 bases, and 7 bases had no gene match. Clones were sequenced by immunoSEQ multiplex PCR, and TCRdb holds only the in-frame ones, with some missing. The sample has about 50,000 clones, about three quarters seen once. The sample comes from a study of a mutant IDH1 vaccine in newly diagnosed glioma. Study background: The treated group averaged about 39 years old and was roughly 62% male, about 40% female.

General study results and limits: No link was apparently found between pseudoprogression and changes in top peripheral T cell clonotypes.

Time point specified: week 35, safety follow-up. Each dose delivered 300 ug of mutant IDH1 20-mer peptide subcutaneously with imiquimod. Each patient was administered eight vaccinations, scheduled in weeks 1, 3, 5, 7, 11, 15, 19 and 23. The J gene is TRBJ2-5, the V gene TRBV6-1, with TRBD2 matching 9 bases. The sample consisted of PBMCs, taken from a glioma patient whose treatment included an IDH1 peptide vaccine. This receptor was taken from a man in his forties with glioma. CDR3 nucleotide sequence: TGTGCCAGCAGTGAAACGGCTAGCGGGAATTACCAAGAGACCCAGTACTTC. Its protein is CASSETASGNYQETQYF.